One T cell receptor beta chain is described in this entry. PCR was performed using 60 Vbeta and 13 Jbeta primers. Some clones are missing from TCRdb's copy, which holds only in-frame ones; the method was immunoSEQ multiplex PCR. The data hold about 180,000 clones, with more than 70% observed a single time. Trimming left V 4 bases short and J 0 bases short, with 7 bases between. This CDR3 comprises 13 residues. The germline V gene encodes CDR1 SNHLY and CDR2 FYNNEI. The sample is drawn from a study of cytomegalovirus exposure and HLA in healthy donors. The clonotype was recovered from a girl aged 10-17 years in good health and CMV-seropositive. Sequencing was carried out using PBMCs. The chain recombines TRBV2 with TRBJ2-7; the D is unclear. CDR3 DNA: TGTGCCAGCAGTGTGCAGTCCTCCTACGAGCAGTACTTC. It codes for CASSVQSSYEQYF.